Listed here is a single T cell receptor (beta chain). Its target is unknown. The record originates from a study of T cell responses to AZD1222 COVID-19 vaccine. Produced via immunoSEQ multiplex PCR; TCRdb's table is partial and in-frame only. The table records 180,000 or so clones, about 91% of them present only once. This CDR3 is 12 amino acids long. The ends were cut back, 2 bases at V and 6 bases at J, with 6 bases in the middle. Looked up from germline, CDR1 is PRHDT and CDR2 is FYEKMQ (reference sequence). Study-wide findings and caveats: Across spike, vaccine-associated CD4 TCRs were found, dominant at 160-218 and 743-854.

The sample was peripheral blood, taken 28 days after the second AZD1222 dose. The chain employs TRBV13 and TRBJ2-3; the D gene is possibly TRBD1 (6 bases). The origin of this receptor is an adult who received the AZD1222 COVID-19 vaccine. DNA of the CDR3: TGTGCCAGCAGCTTAAGGGGGGATACGCAGTATTTT. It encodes CASSLRGDTQYF.